A single sample is the source of the 28 T cell receptor beta chains below, sequenced in a study of molecular identifiers for immune sequencing clone quantification. TCRdb analysed the PCR reads with MiXCR anew, one entry per CDR3 protein. The table shows around 470,000 distinct CDR3 sequences, with roughly 23% occurring only once. What was sequenced was naive CD8+ T cells from blood, with Jurkat cell RNA spiked in. The subset denotes: FACS-sorted CD8+CD4-CCR7+CD45RA+ naive T cells. The origin of the receptors is a human donor in good health. Some libraries in this study had Jurkat cell RNA spiked in.

This clonotype occurred a few times. This chain uses TRBV4-1 with TRBJ2-7, with D perhaps TRBD2 (5 bases). V lost 1 base to trimming and J lost 3 bases, with 13 bases between them. CDR1 is MGHRA, CDR2 YSYEKL, per germline. The CDR3 has 15 residues. The CDR3: CASSQGQRQIYEQYF. CDR3 DNA sequence: TGCGCCAGCAGCCAAGGTCAGCGGCAGATCTACGAGCAGTACTTC.

The chain couples TRBV7-9 to TRBJ2-7; 8 nucleotides agree with TRBD1. The CDR3 consists of 15 residues. Per the germline V gene, CDR1 is SEHNR and CDR2 is FQNEAQ (reference sequence). The V and J ends lost 5 bases and 5 bases, in that order; junction bases with no gene match: 11. The CDR3 sequence is CASSPVVTGDNEQYF. Written as DNA, the CDR3 is TGTGCCAGCAGCCCCGTGGTGACAGGGGACAACGAGCAGTACTTC.

This clonotype was observed a few times. V usage is TRBV3-1 and J usage is TRBJ2-3; weak D call: TRBD2 (6 bases). Germline assignment: CDR1 LGHDT and CDR2 YNNKEL (reference sequence). The CDR3 covers 17 residues. Trimming removed 0 bases from V and 0 bases from J, with 13 bases in between. The CDR3 sequence: CASSQDVAVLSTDTQYF. In DNA form, the CDR3 reads TGTGCCAGCAGCCAAGATGTAGCGGTACTAAGCACAGATACGCAGTATTTT.

Comment on this clonotype: This likely comes from a read error, as the CDR3 has no conserved phenylalanine or tryptophan at its end. V is TRBV7-6 and J is TRBJ2-3, with 7 bases lining up with TRBD2. The CDR3 is 18 residues long. Germline loops: CDR1 SGHVS, CDR2 FNYEAQ. V dropped 5 bases and J dropped 2; count of bases not matched to a gene: 16. The CDR3 bases are TGTGCCAGCAGCCGCCTCGGGAGTCGAGCGGGGTCCACAGATACGCAGTATCTT. This codes for CASSRLGSRAGSTDTQYL.

In regard to this clonotype: A read error may account for a junction end that differs from germline. The V and J genes are TRBV19 and TRBJ2-2, with 10 bases that match TRBD2. This CDR3 comprises 19 residues. Germline V gene sequence: CDR1 LNHDA, CDR2 SQIVND (reference sequence). The CDR3 sequence: CASSTIRAGGSANTGELLF. The CDR3 DNA sequence: TGTGCCAGTAGTACGATCCGAGCGGGAGGGTCGGCGAACACCGGGGAGCTGCTTTTT.

In regard to this clonotype: The junction differs from germline at one of its ends, possibly a read error. The V call is TRBV27, the J call TRBJ2-3; 9 bases fit TRBD2. Germline-derived CDR1 and CDR2 are MNHEY and SMNVEV (reference sequence). The CDR3 runs to 15 residues. The DNA of the CDR3 is TGTGCCGGCAGCCCCTATAGCGGGAGTAGAGATACGCAGTATTTT. Encoded protein: CAGSPYSGSRDTQYF.

In this sample, this clonotype turned up a few times. The chain is built from TRBV4-2 and TRBJ2-3; D call uncertain. Germline V gene lookup returns CDR1 LGHNA and CDR2 YNFKEQ. This CDR3 comprises 15 residues. V was pared by 1 base and J by 0 bases, with 8 bases between. In nucleotides, the CDR3 is TGTGCCAGCAGCCAAGGATGGCCTAGCACAGATACGCAGTATTTT. Residues: CASSQGWPSTDTQYF.

In its sample, this clonotype was seen a few times. This sequence joins TRBV27 and TRBJ2-7; TRBD2 is a possible D gene (5 bases). CDR1 and CDR2 from the germline V gene are MNHEY and SMNVEV (reference sequence). The CDR3 loop spans 13 amino acids. V shed 0 bases and J shed 6 bases, with 9 bases lying between them. CDR3 nucleotide sequence: TGTGCCAGCAGTTTATCCGCTGAGGGCGAGCAGTACTTC. Translating gives CASSLSAEGEQYF.

Worth noting for this clonotype: This may be a read error, as it is one base from a much larger clone. This chain uses TRBV5-6 with TRBJ1-2; D gene unclear. The CDR3 is 14 residues long. Between the trimmed V and J ends, which lost 7 bases and 4 bases, there was a span of 17 bases. Germline V gene lookup returns CDR1 SGHDT and CDR2 YYEEEE. CDR3 DNA: TGTGCCAGCGGCTCCCCAGAAAGGCGCTATGGCTACACCTTC. It yields the protein CASGSPERRYGYTF.

This clonotype has at least ten counts. V is TRBV20-1 and J is TRBJ1-5; TRBD1 matches at 11 bases. From germline, CDR1 is DFQATT and CDR2 SNEGSKA (reference sequence). The V gene end was trimmed by 2 bases and the J gene end by 6 bases; junction bases not matched to a gene: 6. The CDR3 totals 15 residues. The CDR3 loop is CSARQDRGQIQPQHF. In DNA form, the CDR3 reads TGCAGTGCTAGACAGGACAGGGGGCAGATTCAGCCCCAGCATTTT.

This clonotype was detected only a few times. At one of its ends the junction is not consistent with the germline gene, which may arise from a read error. The gene calls are TRBV25-1 and TRBJ2-1; D is possibly TRBD2 (6 bases). Germline CDR1 reads MGHDK; CDR2 reads SYGVNS. CDR3 size: 14 residues. CDR3 amino acids: CAGSERRAVNEQFF. In DNA, the CDR3 is TGTGCCGGCAGTGAACGGAGGGCTGTCAATGAGCAGTTCTTC.

There are many counts of this clonotype. The chain joins TRBV6-6 to TRBJ1-3; D call uncertain. This CDR3 has 13 amino acids. The germline V gene encodes CDR1 MNHNY and CDR2 SVGAGI (reference sequence). Trimming cost V 5 bases and J 11 bases, with 16 bases left between them. DNA of the CDR3: TGTGCCAGCAGTCAAAGAGGAAGTCTTCCCATATATTTT. Its translation is CASSQRGSLPIYF.

Of note for this clonotype: Here the CDR3 omits its conserved ending phenylalanine or tryptophan, so a read error is the likely source. The DNA is left out, because the CDR3 cannot be placed on it with certainty; the CDR3 is given as TCRdb lists it. The rearrangement uses TRBV21-1 and TRBJ2-7; the table's TRBD2 call for D was not verified on the DNA. TRBV21-1 is described as a pseudogene. The CDR3 is 13 amino acids long, termini counted. The CDR3 sequence is CASEGTIYYEQYL.

DNA for the CDR3: TGTGCCAGCAGCTTGGACGGGGCTATCACCTCCTACGAGCAGTACTTC. Translation: CASSLDGAITSYEQYF. The chain carries TRBV5-6 and TRBJ2-7, with D tentatively TRBD1 or TRBD2 (5 bases each). The CDR3 runs 16 residues. Germline V CDR1 and CDR2: SGHDT, YYEEEE. V was cut by 0 bases and J by 0 bases, with 13 bases left in between.

The chain combines TRBV27 with TRBJ2-1; 7 bases fit TRBD1. Germline lookup yields CDR1 MNHEY and CDR2 SMNVEV (reference sequence). This CDR3 is 15 amino acids long. V gave up 3 bases and J gave up 6 bases; unmatched junction bases: 8. The CDR3 DNA is TGTGCCAGCAGTTTGATGCTACAGGGGTTCAATGAGCAGTTCTTC. Translation gives CASSLMLQGFNEQFF.

The genes are TRBV11-2 and TRBJ2-1, with D perhaps TRBD2 (6 bases). Germline V gene sequence: CDR1 SGHAT, CDR2 FQNNGV. V lost 4 bases, J lost 8 bases, and 21 bases lay in between. The CDR3 has 16 residues. CDR3 region: CASSSSLAAEGDEQFF. For the CDR3, the DNA is TGTGCCAGCAGCTCCTCCTTAGCGGCCGAGGGCGATGAGCAGTTCTTC. Filled out from reference TRBV11-2 and TRBJ2-1, the complete variable domain reads EAGVAQSPRYKIIEKRQSVAFWCNPISGHATLYWYQQILGQGPKLLIQFQNNGVVDDSQLPKDRFSAERLKGVDSTLKIQPAKLEDSAVYLCASSSSLAAEGDEQFFGPGTRLTVL.

The CDR3 DNA sequence: TGTGCCAGCAGCTTATGGGGACTAGCGGAAAACAATGAGCAGTTCTTC. Translation gives CASSLWGLAENNEQFF. This chain joins TRBV7-6 and TRBJ2-1, with 11 bases identical to TRBD2. With 2 bases clipped from V and 5 bases from J, the junction kept 5 bases outside the gene matches. Germline CDR1 SGHVS, CDR2 FNYEAQ. The CDR3 sequence is 16 residues long.

V gene TRBV25-1 combines with J gene TRBJ2-1, with D maybe TRBD2 (5 bases). Germline CDR1 is MGHDK and CDR2 is SYGVNS. V was clipped by 8 bases and J by 7 bases, with 9 bases between them. The CDR3 contains 11 residues. This CDR3 reads CASGEGNEQFF. The CDR3 bases are TGTGCCAGCGGCGAGGGTAATGAGCAGTTCTTC.

This clonotype occurred a few times. The J gene is TRBJ2-1, the V gene TRBV19, with TRBD1 matching 8 bases. The CDR3 runs 15 residues. The V and J ends lost 6 bases and 8 bases, in that order; junction bases with no gene match: 12. Germline lookup yields CDR1 LNHDA and CDR2 SQIVND (reference sequence). The CDR3 nucleotides are TGTGCCAGTAGCCAAGGACAGGGAGTTGTATATGAGCAGTTCTTC. Amino acids: CASSQGQGVVYEQFF. Complete variable domain (other parts from reference TRBV19 and TRBJ2-1): DGGITQSPKYLFRKEGQNVTLSCEQNLNHDAMYWYRQDPGQGLRLIYYSQIVNDFQKGDIAEGYSVSREKKESFPLTVTSAQKNPTAFYLCASSQGQGVVYEQFFGPGTRLTVL.

This clonotype was found a few times. The CDR3 loop is CASRPLRANYGYTF. CDR3 in DNA: TGTGCCAGCAGGCCCCTCAGGGCTAACTATGGCTACACCTTC. J is TRBJ1-2 and V is TRBV6-4, with D possibly TRBD1 on 5 matching bases. This CDR3 spans 14 amino acids. The germline V gene encodes CDR1 MRHNA and CDR2 SNTAGT. V was pared by 6 bases and J by 0 bases, with 11 bases between.

This clonotype was seen ten or more times. The V gene is TRBV7-6, the J gene TRBJ2-2; 10 positions agree with TRBD1. There are 16 residues in the CDR3. V lost 4 bases, J lost 5 bases, and 7 bases stayed unmatched. Germline CDR1 is SGHVS and CDR2 is FNYEAQ. CDR3 nucleotide sequence: TGTGCCAGCAGCTGGGACAGGGGCCCACCGACCGGGGAGCTGTTTTTT. Amino acid sequence: CASSWDRGPPTGELFF.

This clonotype was observed a handful of times. The chain carries TRBV30 and TRBJ1-5; 8 bases are a match to TRBD1. The ends lost 7 bases at V and 6 bases at J; junction bases unmatched: 8. Looked up from germline, CDR1 is GTSNPN and CDR2 is SVGIG (reference sequence). There are 13 residues in the CDR3. Here the CDR3 reads CASQGAVSQPQHF. CDR3 nucleotide sequence: TGTGCCTCCCAGGGGGCGGTAAGTCAGCCCCAGCATTTT.

This clonotype occurred many times. The chain links TRBV27 to TRBJ1-1; D remains ambiguous. Per germline, CDR1 MNHEY and CDR2 SMNVEV (reference sequence). With 2 bases removed from V and 0 bases from J, the gap between germline ends came to 7 bases. CDR3 length equals 14 residues. The DNA for the CDR3 is TGTGCCAGCAGTTTAAACGGAGTGAACACTGAAGCTTTCTTT. Its protein is CASSLNGVNTEAFF.

This clonotype was found a few times. Here the CDR3 DNA reads TGTGCCAGTCTCAGAAGAGCATTTTCCTACAATGAGCAGTTCTTC. It codes for CASLRRAFSYNEQFF. The chain couples TRBV5-6 to TRBJ2-1; no firm D call. Looked up from germline, CDR1 is SGHDT and CDR2 is YYEEEE. CDR3 length: 15 residues. Trimming shortened V by 8 bases and J by 1 base, and 16 bases separated the two germline ends.

This clonotype showed up just a few times. J is TRBJ1-2 and V is TRBV2, with unresolved D. Trimming cost V 3 bases and J 0 bases, with 5 bases left between them. Germline-derived CDR1 and CDR2 are SNHLY and FYNNEI. The CDR3 extends over 13 amino acids. CDR3 DNA: TGTGCCAGCAGTGAGTTGTCTAACTATGGCTACACCTTC. Its translation: CASSELSNYGYTF.

The sample holds many counts of this clonotype. This chain uses TRBV7-9 with TRBJ1-2; TRBD1 matches at 7 bases. The CDR3 has 16 residues. Germline V lookup: CDR1 SEHNR, CDR2 FQNEAQ (reference sequence). The V gene end was trimmed by 7 bases and the J gene end by 0 bases; junction bases not matched to a gene: 11. The DNA of the CDR3 is TGTGCCAGCACCGGAGGGGGCCCACTAACTAACTATGGCTACACCTTC. Its translation: CASTGGGPLTNYGYTF.

The chain joins TRBV27 to TRBJ2-1; 11 nucleotides agree with TRBD2. The germline V gene encodes CDR1 MNHEY and CDR2 SMNVEV (reference sequence). The CDR3 contains 16 residues. With 3 bases clipped from V and 9 bases from J, the junction kept 10 bases outside the gene matches. As DNA, the CDR3 is TGTGCCAGCAGTTTGGGGGTAGCGGGAGGGGTGGGTGAGCAGTTCTTC. Translation gives CASSLGVAGGVGEQFF.

CDR3 loop: CSARGGPPAYEQYF. CDR3 in DNA: TGCAGTGCTAGAGGGGGTCCTCCTGCCTACGAGCAGTACTTC. The chain has TRBV20-1 and TRBJ2-7; D is undetermined. V was trimmed by 1 base and J by 2 bases, leaving 12 bases between them. CDR3 length: 14 amino acids. Germline loops: CDR1 DFQATT, CDR2 SNEGSKA (reference sequence).